Shown below are 22 T cell receptor beta chains from a single sample sequenced in a study of OX40 agonist ivuxolimab in advanced cancers. Clones were read by immunoSEQ multiplex PCR, and TCRdb kept only the in-frame ones, dropping some. The sample lists about 21,000 clones, 74% seen once, with 25% to 40% in the top ten. The sequenced sample was CD4+ or CD8+ T cells sorted from blood, obtained in a trial of the OX40 agonist ivuxolimab. Receptor source: an adult with an advanced solid tumor such as melanoma, head and neck, liver or kidney cancer.

The rearrangement joins TRBV6-5 to TRBJ1-2; the match to TRBD1 covers 10 bases. Germline-derived CDR1 and CDR2 are MNHEY and SVGAGI. V lost 5 bases to trimming and J lost 8 bases; unmatched junction nucleotides: 5. This CDR3 has 13 residues. The CDR3 DNA follows: TGTGCCAGCAGTCAGGACAGGGGGATCGGCTACACCTTC. This sequence encodes CASSQDRGIGYTF.

The CDR3 loop reads CASSEAHPIQGGSNQPQHF. The CDR3 DNA is TGTGCCAGCAGTGAGGCCCATCCCATACAGGGGGGGAGCAATCAGCCCCAGCATTTT. The J gene is TRBJ1-5, the V gene TRBV6-1, with 8 bases identical to TRBD1. The CDR3 covers 19 residues. CDR1 MNHNS and CDR2 SASEGT come from the germline V gene. J lost 1 base, V lost 3 bases, and 14 bases had no gene match.

The chain has TRBV7-9 and TRBJ1-2; D might be TRBD1 (6 bases). Germline CDR1 reads SEHNR; CDR2 reads FQNEAQ (reference sequence). The V and J ends lost 4 bases and 3 bases respectively, with 15 bases between them. The CDR3 extends over 15 amino acids. The CDR3 spells CASSSILEGDYGYTF. CDR3 sequence (DNA): TGTGCCAGCAGCTCTATTCTTGAGGGGGACTATGGCTACACCTTC.

This clone was recorded a few times. The chain employs TRBV19 and TRBJ2-3; 7 nucleotides line up with TRBD1. CDR1 is LNHDA, CDR2 SQIVND, per germline (reference sequence). V lost 5 bases, J lost 1 base, and 3 bases stayed unmatched. CDR3 length: 14 amino acids. CDR3 DNA sequence: TGTGCCAGTAGTGACGACAGGGGCACAGATACGCAGTATTTT. Translating it yields CASSDDRGTDTQYF.

This chain joins TRBV11-2 and TRBJ2-7, with 7 bases that match TRBD1. Germline-derived CDR1 and CDR2 are SGHAT and FQNNGV. The CDR3 totals 14 residues. The J segment lost 2 bases and the V segment lost 2 bases, leaving 3 bases of the junction unmatched. The CDR3 is CASSLTGVPYEQYF. CDR3 DNA sequence: TGTGCCAGCAGCTTAACAGGGGTCCCCTACGAGCAGTACTTC.

This clone was detected only once. The chain combines TRBV6-6 with TRBJ2-5; the match to TRBD1 covers 8 bases. The assigned J gene may be wrong: the sequence end matches TRBJ2-7 better. Germline lookup yields CDR1 MNHNY and CDR2 SVGAGI (reference sequence). This CDR3 has 16 amino acids. CDR3 in amino acids: CASSYSIPGGVYEQYF. The CDR3 region has the DNA TGTGCCAGCAGTTACTCGATTCCAGGGGGCGTTTACGAGCAGTACTTC.

The chain joins TRBV27 to TRBJ1-1; maybe TRBD1 (5 bases). With 3 bases removed from V and 1 base from J, the gap between germline ends came to 9 bases. CDR3 length: 14 residues. Per the germline V gene, CDR1 is MNHEY and CDR2 is SMNVEV (reference sequence). CDR3 protein: CASSLIGANTEAFF. The CDR3, as DNA: TGTGCCAGCAGTTTGATCGGGGCGAACACTGAAGCTTTCTTT.

This chain links TRBV27 with TRBJ1-1; 9 nucleotides line up with TRBD1. CDR3 size: 14 residues. Per the germline V gene, CDR1 is MNHEY and CDR2 is SMNVEV (reference sequence). Losses at the gene ends were 6 bases for V and 4 bases for J; bases not matched to a gene: 6. The CDR3 region is CASRGQGRSTEAFF. The DNA of the CDR3 is TGTGCCAGCAGGGGACAGGGAAGGAGCACTGAAGCTTTCTTT.

The V gene is TRBV6-5, the J gene TRBJ1-1, with no clear D. This CDR3 is 12 amino acids long. V lost 6 bases to trimming and J lost 0 bases, with 5 bases between them. Germline V gene lookup returns CDR1 MNHEY and CDR2 SVGAGI. CDR3 bases: TGTGCCAGCAGGGCGTTGAACACTGAAGCTTTCTTT. It codes for CASRALNTEAFF.

CDR3 DNA sequence: TGTGCCAGCACCATATCAAACTATAATTCACCCCTCCACTTT. It encodes CASTISNYNSPLHF. V is TRBV28 and J is TRBJ1-6; D not resolved. Per germline, CDR1 MDHEN and CDR2 SYDVKM. With 7 bases removed from V and 3 bases from J, the gap between germline ends came to 10 bases. The CDR3 is 14 residues long.

The V call is TRBV4-1, the J call TRBJ2-5; 8 bases map to TRBD2. V dropped 0 bases and J dropped 4; count of bases not matched to a gene: 7. Germline V gene lookup returns CDR1 MGHRA and CDR2 YSYEKL. CDR3 length: 16 residues. CDR3 protein: CASSQESGGAPETQYF. The CDR3, as DNA: TGCGCCAGCAGCCAAGAAAGCGGGGGCGCGCCAGAGACCCAGTACTTC.

The chain is built from TRBV7-2 and TRBJ1-1, with a possible D match to TRBD1 (5 bases). CDR1 SGHTA and CDR2 FQGNSA come from the germline V gene. This CDR3 has 13 residues. Trimming pared 0 bases from V and 5 bases from J, leaving 7 bases between. The CDR3 sequence is CASSLAWGTEAFF. The CDR3 DNA is TGTGCCAGCAGCTTAGCGTGGGGGACTGAAGCTTTCTTT.

The chain combines TRBV5-4 with TRBJ2-5, with D possibly matching TRBD1 (5 bases). Germline V gene data show CDR1 as SGHNT and CDR2 as YYREEE (reference sequence). Trimming took off 5 bases at V and 5 bases at J, with 13 bases between the two ends. The CDR3 has 13 amino acids. The CDR3 sequence is CASRSGLQETQYF. The CDR3 DNA reads TGTGCCAGCAGATCAGGGTTGCAGGAGACCCAGTACTTC.

The genes are TRBV7-9 and TRBJ2-5; D unclear. The germline V and J ends were trimmed by 5 bases and 5 bases, with 9 bases remaining between them. The CDR3 has 12 residues. Germline V gene data show CDR1 as SEHNR and CDR2 as FQNEAQ (reference sequence). This CDR3 reads CASSRDWETQYF. The CDR3 bases are TGTGCCAGCAGCCGCGATTGGGAGACCCAGTACTTC. The full variable domain, its missing parts supplied by reference TRBV7-9 and TRBJ2-5, is DTGVSQNPRHKITKRGQNVTFRCDPISEHNRLYWYRQTLGQGPEFLTYFQNEAQLEKSRLLSDRFSAERPKGSFSTLEIQRTEQGDSAMYLCASSRDWETQYFGPGTRLLVL.

Concerning this clone: The junction departs from germline at one end; a sequencing error may be responsible. The chain employs TRBV6-6 and TRBJ2-7; D gene unclear. The length of the CDR3 is 11 residues. Germline V gene lookup returns CDR1 MNHNY and CDR2 SVGAGI (reference sequence). The CDR3 DNA reads TGTGCCAGCAGTTACGGGAACTGGGTTGACTTC. Amino acid sequence: CASSYGNWVDF.

This chain links TRBV6-5 with TRBJ2-7, with TRBD1 identical over 9 bases. Trimming removed 0 bases from V and 1 base from J; junction bases left unmatched: 4. Germline V gene sequence: CDR1 MNHEY, CDR2 SVGAGI. The CDR3 is 16 residues long. CDR3 protein: CASSYSPDRGSYEQYF. In DNA, the CDR3 is TGTGCCAGCAGTTACTCCCCGGACAGGGGTTCCTACGAGCAGTACTTC.

V is TRBV19 and J is TRBJ2-3; D is perhaps TRBD2 (6 bases). Germline V gene data show CDR1 as LNHDA and CDR2 as SQIVND (reference sequence). The CDR3 totals 16 residues. V dropped 5 bases and J dropped 2 bases, with 17 bases sitting between them. The CDR3 nucleotides read TGTGCCAGTAGTGATCGTCGCGGGACTTTCACAGATACGCAGTATTTT. As protein: CASSDRRGTFTDTQYF. The entire variable domain, with the rest obtained from reference TRBV19 and TRBJ2-3, is as follows: DGGITQSPKYLFRKEGQNVTLSCEQNLNHDAMYWYRQDPGQGLRLIYYSQIVNDFQKGDIAEGYSVSREKKESFPLTVTSAQKNPTAFYLCASSDRRGTFTDTQYFGPGTRLTVL.

The rearrangement links TRBV27 to TRBJ2-1; D is uncertain. The CDR3 consists of 13 residues. Germline values: CDR1 MNHEY, CDR2 SMNVEV (reference sequence). Trimming left V 0 bases short and J 7 bases short, with 7 bases between. In DNA form, the CDR3 reads TGTGCCAGCAGTTTATCATCACGGAATGAGCAGTTCTTC. It is translated as CASSLSSRNEQFF.

The gene calls are TRBV9 and TRBJ2-3, with D hard to call. Per germline, CDR1 SGDLS and CDR2 YYNGEE. This CDR3 spans 15 amino acids. Between the trimmed V and J ends, which lost 0 bases and 3 bases, there was a span of 11 bases. CDR3 nucleotides: TGTGCCAGCAGCGTAGCGATAAGGGAAACAGATACGCAGTATTTT. Protein product: CASSVAIRETDTQYF. Full variable domain (remainder filled in from reference TRBV9 and TRBJ2-3): DSGVTQTPKHLITATGQRVTLRCSPRSGDLSVYWYQQSLDQGLQFLIQYYNGEERAKGNILERFSAQQFPDLHSELNLSSLELGDSALYFCASSVAIRETDTQYFGPGTRLTVL.

The rearrangement uses TRBV4-1 and TRBJ2-1; D remains ambiguous. The length of the CDR3 is 13 residues. V lost 1 base and J lost 6, with 7 bases in between. CDR1 MGHRA and CDR2 YSYEKL come from the germline V gene. The CDR3 nucleotides are TGCGCCAGCAGCCAAGCCGCCCTCAATGAGCAGTTCTTC. Amino acids: CASSQAALNEQFF.

The V call is TRBV9, the J call TRBJ2-3; 7 bases map to TRBD2. The trim removed 4 bases at V and 2 bases at J, leaving 7 bases unmatched. CDR3 size: 15 residues. Looked up from germline, CDR1 is SGDLS and CDR2 is YYNGEE. This chain's CDR3 is CASSPEGGLTDTQYF. CDR3 coding DNA: TGTGCCAGCAGCCCCGAGGGAGGGCTCACAGATACGCAGTATTTT.

The V call is TRBV11-2, the J call TRBJ1-4; 7 nucleotides agree with TRBD1. CDR3 length: 13 residues. Germline CDR1 and CDR2: SGHAT and FQNNGV. V lost 6 bases and J lost 4; bases outside the gene matches: 2. CDR3 protein: CASRTGSNEKLFF. CDR3 sequence (DNA): TGTGCCAGCAGGACAGGGAGTAATGAAAAACTGTTTTTT.